Sequencing of this T cell receptor beta chain was carried out in a study of blood T cell repertoires in COVID-19. Original handling: By means of reference gene primer amplification, nucleated cell counts were estimated. Only in-frame clones appear in the TCRdb table, and some are missing; sequencing was by immunoSEQ multiplex PCR. Clonal size and the V and J genes are those of that table, whereas D and trimming came from the DNA. The top ten clones hold more than 3% of a sample with more than 50,000 clones, roughly 90% of them seen once. The germline gives CDR1 SGHTA, CDR2 FQGNSA. CDR3 length: 15 amino acids. Trimming at V came to 5 bases and at J to 2 bases, leaving 8 bases not matched to a gene.

The rearrangement uses TRBV7-2 and TRBJ2-5; the match to TRBD1 covers 7 bases. Sequencing input: peripheral blood. The TCR comes from a human donor in a cohort sampled during active COVID-19. CDR3 in DNA: TGTGCCAGCAGCCGGGACCGGGACAGACAAGAGACCCAGTACTTC. Its protein is CASSRDRDRQETQYF.